The 9 T cell receptor beta chains presented below share a single source sample, sequenced in a study of shared clonotypes between healthy human individuals. In the naive CD8 group, cells lacked CD45RO and were positively selected for CCR7, so terminally differentiated effector memory CD45RA+ cells were left out. Sequencing was performed with immunoSEQ multiplex PCR; in TCRdb, only in-frame clones are kept and a portion is missing. Of 660,000 or so clones in the sample, 95% to 97% were seen once. The sequenced sample consisted of naive CD8+ T cells sorted from blood. Receptors originate from a woman in her 30s in good health.

The V gene is TRBV25-1, the J gene TRBJ2-7, with D possibly matching TRBD1 (5 bases). The V end was cut by 8 bases, the J end by 5 bases, with 13 bases between. The CDR3 is made up of 12 amino acids. Germline V gives CDR1 MGHDK, CDR2 SYGVNS. CDR3 DNA: TGTGCCAGCGGGTTCCAGGGTAACGAGCAGTACTTC. This gives the protein CASGFQGNEQYF.

The V and J genes are TRBV9 and TRBJ2-7; TRBD2 matches 14 bases. Germline CDR1 SGDLS, CDR2 YYNGEE. V gave up 2 bases and J gave up 0 bases; unmatched junction bases: 4. This CDR3 is built from 17 residues. The DNA of the CDR3 is TGTGCCAGCAGCGTGGGACTAGCGGGAGTGTTCTCCTACGAGCAGTACTTC. It yields the protein CASSVGLAGVFSYEQYF.

The J gene is TRBJ2-5, the V gene TRBV7-8; D gene unclear. Germline values: CDR1 SGHVS, CDR2 FQNEAQ. This CDR3 comprises 17 residues. The V and J ends lost 8 bases and 0 bases respectively, with 22 bases between them. CDR3: CASEVTRRIIHQETQYF. The CDR3 nucleotides read TGTGCCAGCGAGGTCACGAGAAGAATTATCCACCAAGAGACCCAGTACTTC.

The chain recombines TRBV28 with TRBJ1-2, with D maybe TRBD1 (5 bases). This CDR3 comprises 15 residues. Deletions cut 3 bases from V and 5 bases from J, with 16 bases between. Germline CDR1 and CDR2: MDHEN and SYDVKM. CDR3 coding DNA: TGTGCCAGCAGTTTGGTAAGGCAGGGAGTTTATGGCTACACCTTC. It codes for CASSLVRQGVYGYTF.

The J gene is TRBJ2-7, the V gene TRBV27, with 7 nucleotides matching TRBD2. The germline V gene has CDR1 MNHEY and CDR2 SMNVEV (reference sequence). This CDR3 has 13 residues. The trim removed 5 bases at V and 3 bases at J, leaving 4 bases unmatched. CDR3 sequence (DNA): TGTGCCAGCAGTCATACTAGCGTCTACGAGCAGTACTTC. It encodes CASSHTSVYEQYF.

This chain joins TRBV27 and TRBJ2-7, with TRBD2 as a possible D gene (5 bases). CDR1 is MNHEY, CDR2 SMNVEV, per germline (reference sequence). V was pared by 6 bases and J by 5 bases, with 11 bases between. The CDR3 covers 12 residues. Here the CDR3 reads CASRDPGNEQYF. The CDR3, as DNA: TGTGCCAGCAGGGACCCCGGGAACGAGCAGTACTTC.

V gene TRBV9 combines with J gene TRBJ2-2, with D possibly TRBD2 on 5 matching bases. Germline values: CDR1 SGDLS, CDR2 YYNGEE. V lost 1 base, J lost 6 bases, and 7 bases lay in between. The CDR3 is 13 residues long. CDR3 sequence: CASSVWGAGELFF. The CDR3, as DNA: TGTGCCAGCAGCGTATGGGGAGCCGGGGAGCTGTTTTTT.

This rearrangement joins TRBV28 to TRBJ2-1; D gene unclear. Germline CDR1 is MDHEN and CDR2 is SYDVKM. V was cut by 1 base and J by 1 base, with 8 bases left in between. The CDR3 contains 15 residues. CDR3 protein: CASSLLGTSYNEQFF. The CDR3 nucleotides are TGTGCCAGCAGTTTATTGGGAACATCCTACAATGAGCAGTTCTTC.

The chain recombines TRBV28 with TRBJ1-5; D is uncertain. CDR3 length: 13 residues. Trimming pared 5 bases from V and 4 bases from J, leaving 9 bases between. Germline CDR1 reads MDHEN; CDR2 reads SYDVKM. CDR3 in DNA: TGTGCCAGCAGTCCAGTCGGGAATCAGCCCCAGCATTTT. Translating gives CASSPVGNQPQHF.